This TCR beta chain was recovered during a study of Tregs in tolerant kidney transplant recipients. Repertoires were generated with immunoSEQ multiplex PCR, while TCRdb's copy carries only in-frame clones and drops some. The top ten clones hold 0.55% to 0.65% of a sample with 200,000 to 300,000 clones, 84% of them seen once. This sequence was found in a human donor in good health. The sequenced sample was CD4+ T cells from blood.

In nucleotides, the CDR3 is TGTGCCAGCAGCTCGGAACTCCGCTCTGGAAACACCATATATTTT. Protein sequence: CASSSELRSGNTIYF. The genes are TRBV5-6 and TRBJ1-3; D is undetermined. Germline CDR1 SGHDT, CDR2 YYEEEE. There are 15 residues in the CDR3. Trimming left V 3 bases short and J 0 bases short, with 10 bases between.